These T cell receptor beta chains were read from a single sample in a study of shared clonotypes between healthy human individuals. Here immunoSEQ multiplex PCR was the method, and the copy in TCRdb shows in-frame clones only, minus some. Here the sample spans 1.4 million or so clones, 98% being singletons. Input material: naive CD4+ T cells sorted from blood. The receptors shown here come from a young man in good health. The CDR3 runs from the conserved cysteine through the conserved F or W. D genes are given only for firm matches. Some rows have no size entry. The others give once, few or many, or a class for an expanded clone.

J gene: TRBJ2-7
V gene: TRBV7-9
clone size: .
D gene: .
CDR3 protein: CASSPPRASGLYEQYF
CDR3 DNA: TGTGCCAGCTCCCCTCCCAGGGCGTCGGGACTCTACGAGCAGTACTTC

J gene: TRBJ1-5
V gene: TRBV28
clone size: once
D gene: .
CDR3 protein: CASSLDQISNQPQHF
CDR3 DNA: TGTGCCAGCAGTTTAGATCAGATAAGCAATCAGCCCCAGCATTTT

J gene: TRBJ2-3
V gene: TRBV5-4
clone size: .
D gene: .
CDR3 protein: CASSLAGSASTDTQYF
CDR3 DNA: TGTGCCAGCAGCTTGGCCGGCAGTGCTAGCACAGATACGCAGTATTTT

J gene: TRBJ2-3
V gene: TRBV6-4
clone size: .
D gene: TRBD2
CDR3 protein: CASSDSKASGRGTDTQYF
CDR3 DNA: TGTGCCAGCAGTGACTCGAAGGCTAGCGGGAGGGGCACAGATACGCAGTATTTT

J gene: TRBJ1-5
V gene: TRBV7-9
clone size: .
D gene: .
CDR3 protein: CASSPSGGSNQPQHF
CDR3 DNA: TGTGCCAGCAGCCCTTCTGGGGGGAGCAATCAGCCCCAGCATTTT

J gene: TRBJ1-2
V gene: TRBV7-9
clone size: .
D gene: .
CDR3 protein: CASSSAPRHGYTF
CDR3 DNA: TGTGCCAGCAGCTCCGCCCCTAGGCATGGCTACACCTTC

J gene: TRBJ2-3
V gene: TRBV10-3
clone size: .
D gene: .
CDR3 protein: CAINRVEADTQYF
CDR3 DNA: TGTGCCATCAACAGGGTCGAGGCAGATACGCAGTATTTT

J gene: TRBJ2-7
V gene: TRBV28
clone size: .
D gene: TRBD2
CDR3 protein: CASSLIAGAEIQSGEQYF
CDR3 DNA: TGTGCCAGCAGTTTAATAGCGGGAGCAGAAATACAAAGTGGCGAGCAGTACTTC

J gene: TRBJ2-5
V gene: TRBV5-1
clone size: .
D gene: .
CDR3 protein: CASSRNRQETQYF
CDR3 DNA: TGCGCCAGCAGCCGCAACAGACAAGAGACCCAGTACTTC

J gene: TRBJ2-1
V gene: TRBV11-2
clone size: .
D gene: TRBD2
CDR3 protein: CASSLFGGSSYNEQFF
CDR3 DNA: TGTGCCAGCAGCTTATTCGGCGGGAGTTCCTACAATGAGCAGTTCTTC

J gene: TRBJ1-3
V gene: TRBV5-1
clone size: .
D gene: .
CDR3 protein: CASSLLATRSGNTIYF
CDR3 DNA: TGCGCCAGCAGCTTGCTGGCAACGCGCTCTGGAAACACCATATATTTT

J gene: TRBJ2-1
V gene: TRBV11-1
clone size: .
D gene: TRBD1
CDR3 protein: CASSVGTGDNNEQFF
CDR3 DNA: TGTGCCAGCAGCGTTGGGACAGGGGATAACAATGAGCAGTTCTTC

J gene: TRBJ2-1
V gene: TRBV28
clone size: once
D gene: .
CDR3 protein: CASSRGQGINEQFF
CDR3 DNA: TGTGCCAGCAGCCGTGGACAAGGAATTAATGAGCAGTTCTTC

J gene: TRBJ2-7
V gene: TRBV7-6
clone size: .
D gene: TRBD1
CDR3 protein: CASSLVGQGAGEQYF
CDR3 DNA: TGTGCCAGCAGCTTAGTGGGACAGGGGGCTGGGGAGCAGTACTTC

J gene: TRBJ1-4
V gene: TRBV13
clone size: .
D gene: .
CDR3 protein: CASSFRDNGEKLFF
CDR3 DNA: TGTGCCAGCAGCTTCAGGGACAATGGTGAAAAACTGTTTTTT

J gene: TRBJ2-1
V gene: TRBV12-5
clone size: .
D gene: .
CDR3 protein: CASGLFPLTNEQFF
CDR3 DNA: TGTGCTAGTGGTTTGTTCCCATTAACCAATGAGCAGTTCTTC

J gene: TRBJ2-5
V gene: TRBV11-2
clone size: .
D gene: .
CDR3 protein: CASSFGGPPPKTQYF
CDR3 DNA: TGTGCCAGCAGCTTCGGCGGTCCCCCGCCAAAGACCCAGTACTTC

J gene: TRBJ1-3
V gene: TRBV6-5
clone size: .
D gene: .
CDR3 protein: CASRPQTISGNTIYF
CDR3 DNA: TGTGCCAGCAGACCCCAGACAATTTCTGGAAACACCATATATTTT

J gene: TRBJ2-7
V gene: TRBV11-3
clone size: .
D gene: .
CDR3 protein: CASSLGIGSSYEQYF
CDR3 DNA: TGTGCCAGCAGCTTAGGAATAGGTTCCAGCTACGAGCAGTACTTC

J gene: TRBJ2-7
V gene: TRBV27
clone size: .
D gene: TRBD2
CDR3 protein: CASQRGLEFSYEQYF
CDR3 DNA: TGTGCCAGCCAAAGGGGACTAGAGTTCTCCTACGAGCAGTACTTC

J gene: TRBJ2-7
V gene: TRBV9
clone size: .
D gene: .
CDR3 protein: CASSVAGSSSYEQYF
CDR3 DNA: TGTGCCAGCAGCGTAGCTGGAAGTAGCTCCTACGAGCAGTACTTC

J gene: TRBJ2-1
V gene: TRBV6-5
clone size: .
D gene: TRBD2
CDR3 protein: CASSRGLAGNNEQFF
CDR3 DNA: TGTGCCAGCAGCAGGGGACTAGCGGGTAACAATGAGCAGTTCTTC

J gene: TRBJ2-3
V gene: TRBV7-6
clone size: .
D gene: .
CDR3 protein: CASSLYEGGSVDTQYF
CDR3 DNA: TGTGCCAGCAGCTTATACGAGGGGGGGTCGGTAGATACGCAGTATTTT

J gene: TRBJ2-7
V gene: TRBV11-2
clone size: .
D gene: .
CDR3 protein: CASSSHSPHYEQYF
CDR3 DNA: TGTGCCAGCAGCTCCCACAGCCCACACTACGAGCAGTACTTC

J gene: TRBJ2-1
V gene: TRBV5-5
clone size: .
D gene: TRBD2
CDR3 protein: CASSLLERGSSYNEQFF
CDR3 DNA: TGTGCCAGCAGCCTCCTAGAGCGGGGGAGCTCCTACAATGAGCAGTTCTTC

J gene: TRBJ2-4
V gene: TRBV5-1
clone size: .
D gene: TRBD2
CDR3 protein: CASSTGGTSGILAKNIQYF
CDR3 DNA: TGCGCCAGCAGCACAGGGGGGACTAGCGGGATCCTAGCCAAAAACATTCAGTACTTC

J gene: TRBJ2-7
V gene: TRBV4-3
clone size: .
D gene: TRBD2
CDR3 protein: CASSPTVAGSSYEQYF
CDR3 DNA: TGCGCCAGCAGCCCGACCGTAGCGGGGAGCTCCTACGAGCAGTACTTC

J gene: TRBJ2-1
V gene: TRBV15
clone size: .
D gene: TRBD2
CDR3 protein: CATSRVRASGSVNEQFF
CDR3 DNA: TGTGCCACCAGCAGAGTAAGGGCGAGCGGGAGTGTCAATGAGCAGTTCTTC

J gene: TRBJ1-5
V gene: TRBV29-1
clone size: .
D gene: TRBD1
CDR3 protein: CSVAQGLNQPQHF
CDR3 DNA: TGCAGCGTTGCACAGGGGTTAAATCAGCCCCAGCATTTT

J gene: TRBJ2-5
V gene: TRBV7-9
clone size: .
D gene: .
CDR3 protein: CASSSGLETQYF
CDR3 DNA: TGTGCCAGCAGCTCCGGCCTAGAGACCCAGTACTTC

J gene: TRBJ2-2
V gene: TRBV2
clone size: .
D gene: TRBD1
CDR3 protein: CASIRTGVVGELFF
CDR3 DNA: TGTGCCAGCATACGGACAGGAGTCGTCGGGGAGCTGTTTTTT

J gene: TRBJ2-1
V gene: TRBV9
clone size: .
D gene: .
CDR3 protein: CASSPQTGSNEQFF
CDR3 DNA: TGTGCCAGCAGCCCACAGACAGGCAGCAATGAGCAGTTCTTC

J gene: TRBJ1-1
V gene: TRBV11-3
clone size: .
D gene: .
CDR3 protein: CASSLEPLGADTEAFF
CDR3 DNA: TGTGCCAGCAGCTTAGAGCCTCTAGGGGCGGACACTGAAGCTTTCTTT

J gene: TRBJ2-7
V gene: TRBV4-3
clone size: .
D gene: .
CDR3 protein: CASSQDLGEGAYEQYF
CDR3 DNA: TGCGCCAGCAGCCAAGATCTTGGAGAGGGGGCCTACGAGCAGTACTTC

J gene: TRBJ2-5
V gene: TRBV6-5
clone size: .
D gene: .
CDR3 protein: CASSHTRETQYF
CDR3 DNA: TGTGCCAGCAGCCACACACGAGAGACCCAGTACTTC

J gene: TRBJ1-1
V gene: TRBV18
clone size: .
D gene: .
CDR3 protein: CASSGTFEAFF
CDR3 DNA: TGTGCCAGCTCAGGGACATTTGAAGCTTTCTTT

J gene: TRBJ1-1
V gene: TRBV18
clone size: .
D gene: TRBD1
CDR3 protein: CASSPPGTGKMNTEAFF
CDR3 DNA: TGTGCCAGCTCACCACCAGGGACAGGGAAAATGAACACTGAAGCTTTCTTT

J gene: TRBJ2-5
V gene: TRBV4-1
clone size: once
D gene: .
CDR3 protein: CASSQDASGIGTQYF
CDR3 DNA: TGCGCCAGCAGCCAAGATGCATCAGGGATCGGGACCCAGTACTTC

J gene: TRBJ1-1
V gene: TRBV7-9
clone size: .
D gene: .
CDR3 protein: CASSLALQISSTEAFF
CDR3 DNA: TGTGCCAGCAGCTTGGCTCTTCAAATCTCGTCCACTGAAGCTTTCTTT

J gene: TRBJ1-2
V gene: TRBV6-6
clone size: .
D gene: .
CDR3 protein: CASSGSPGEAGGYTF
CDR3 DNA: TGTGCCAGCAGTGGGAGTCCGGGGGAGGCTGGAGGCTACACCTTC

J gene: TRBJ1-4
V gene: TRBV5-4
clone size: .
D gene: TRBD1
CDR3 protein: CASSLPGQGEEKLFF
CDR3 DNA: TGTGCCAGCAGCTTGCCGGGGCAGGGGGAGGAAAAACTGTTTTTT

J gene: TRBJ2-7
V gene: TRBV28
clone size: .
D gene: .
CDR3 protein: CASSLWRDTYEQYF
CDR3 DNA: TGTGCCAGCAGTTTGTGGAGGGATACCTACGAGCAGTACTTC

J gene: TRBJ2-2
V gene: TRBV6-6
clone size: .
D gene: TRBD2
CDR3 protein: CASANIAGLRTGELFF
CDR3 DNA: TGTGCCAGCGCTAATATAGCGGGATTAAGGACCGGGGAGCTGTTTTTT

J gene: TRBJ2-2
V gene: TRBV11-3
clone size: .
D gene: TRBD1
CDR3 protein: CASSQGQGPAGELFF
CDR3 DNA: TGTGCCAGCAGCCAGGGACAGGGACCCGCCGGGGAGCTGTTTTTT

J gene: TRBJ2-7
V gene: TRBV10-3
clone size: .
D gene: TRBD2
CDR3 protein: CATQTSGNYEQYF
CDR3 DNA: TGTGCCACGCAGACTAGCGGGAACTACGAGCAGTACTTC